These 23 T cell receptor beta chains were all obtained from the same sample, sequenced in a study of cytomegalovirus exposure and HLA in healthy donors. PCR involved 60 Vbeta and 13 Jbeta primers. The assay was immunoSEQ multiplex PCR, and TCRdb's table has in-frame clones only and misses some. The sample includes about 160,000 clones, approximately 78% seen only once; the top ten take 6.5% to 7.5%. Sample: PBMCs. The receptor set was obtained from a woman aged 25-40 years in good health and CMV-seropositive.

CDR3 DNA: TGTGCCAGCAGCCCGAAGTGGATGGAGGGGGCGTACTACGAGCAGTACTTC. Amino acids: CASSPKWMEGAYYEQYF. The chain employs TRBV7-9 and TRBJ2-7; possibly TRBD1 for D (7 bases). V shed 5 bases and J shed 3 bases, with 23 bases lying between them. This CDR3 is 17 amino acids long. Germline CDR1 reads SEHNR; CDR2 reads FQNEAQ (reference sequence).

This clone was seen a few times. The V gene is TRBV9, the J gene TRBJ2-1; 12 bases align to TRBD1. The J segment lost 6 bases and the V segment lost 1 base, leaving 5 bases of the junction unmatched. The CDR3 has 16 residues. Germline V gene data show CDR1 as SGDLS and CDR2 as YYNGEE. The CDR3 DNA sequence: TGTGCCAGCAGCGTAAATCGGGACAGGGGGCTCAATGAGCAGTTCTTC. This codes for CASSVNRDRGLNEQFF.

The chain couples TRBV5-1 to TRBJ2-5, with D perhaps TRBD1 (6 bases). Germline CDR1 is SGHRS and CDR2 is YFSETQ. Trimming took off 8 bases at V and 1 base at J, with 12 bases between the two ends. The CDR3 extends over 13 amino acids. In DNA, the CDR3 is TGCGCCAGTAAACGGGACATCCAAGAGACCCAGTACTTC. It is translated as CASKRDIQETQYF.

The chain joins TRBV7-2 to TRBJ1-1, with TRBD1 as a possible D gene (5 bases). This CDR3 is 15 amino acids long. Looked up from germline, CDR1 is SGHTA and CDR2 is FQGNSA. With 5 bases removed from V and 1 base from J, the gap between germline ends came to 14 bases. The CDR3 sequence: CASSVLTAGNTEAFF. The CDR3 DNA reads TGTGCCAGCAGCGTCTTGACAGCCGGGAACACTGAAGCTTTCTTT.

This chain links TRBV5-5 with TRBJ2-7; 9 bases align to TRBD2. Per germline, CDR1 SGHKS and CDR2 YYEKEE (reference sequence). This CDR3 comprises 17 residues. With V trimmed by 0 bases and J by 4 bases, 11 bases remained unmatched. The CDR3, as DNA: TGTGCCAGCAGCTTGGCCTGGCGGGGGGGTCCCGGGTACGAGCAGTACTTC. It specifies CASSLAWRGGPGYEQYF.

The chain links TRBV9 to TRBJ2-1; tentatively, D is TRBD2 (5 bases). The CDR3 runs to 12 residues. V lost 0 bases and J 8 bases, leaving 6 bases between the germline ends. Germline loops: CDR1 SGDLS, CDR2 YYNGEE. CDR3: CASSVARDEQFF. CDR3 DNA sequence: TGTGCCAGCAGCGTAGCGAGGGATGAGCAGTTCTTC.

The rearrangement joins TRBV18 to TRBJ2-7; D is perhaps TRBD1 (6 bases). V was shortened by 3 bases and J by 4 bases, with 19 bases between the two germline ends. CDR3 size: 16 residues. Germline V gene data show CDR1 as KGHSH and CDR2 as LQKENI. CDR3 DNA: TGTGCCAGCTCACCTTTGGGTCAGGGGACCCTTTACGAGCAGTACTTC. This translates into CASSPLGQGTLYEQYF.

The chain uses TRBV29-1 and TRBJ2-7; no clear D. The V and J ends lost 7 bases and 3 bases respectively, with 10 bases between them. CDR3 length: 11 amino acids. The germline gives CDR1 SQVTM, CDR2 ANQGSEA. In nucleotides, the CDR3 is TGCAGCGCAGCCGCAGGCTACGAGCAGTACTTC. Protein: CSAAAGYEQYF.

This rearrangement joins TRBV5-1 to TRBJ1-1; D gene ambiguous. The CDR3 covers 16 residues. Between the trimmed V and J ends, which lost 3 bases and 0 bases, there was a span of 15 bases. Germline V gives CDR1 SGHRS, CDR2 YFSETQ. CDR3 bases: TGCGCCAGCAGCTCACACCTACAGAGTGTGAACACTGAAGCTTTCTTT. This encodes CASSSHLQSVNTEAFF. Supplemented by reference TRBV5-1 and TRBJ1-1, the full variable domain reads KAGVTQTPRYLIKTRGQQVTLSCSPISGHRSVSWYQQTPGQGLQFLFEYFSETQRNKGNFPGRFSGRQFSNSRSEMNVSTLELGDSALYLCASSSHLQSVNTEAFFGQGTRLTVV.

This chain joins TRBV30 and TRBJ1-3; perhaps TRBD1 as D (6 bases). V dropped 4 bases and J dropped 0 bases, with 13 bases sitting between them. This CDR3 is built from 15 residues. CDR1 and CDR2 (germline): GTSNPN, SVGIG (reference sequence). In DNA form, the CDR3 reads TGTGCCTGGACCGGGACACAGAGCTCTGGAAACACCATATATTTT. It specifies CAWTGTQSSGNTIYF.

This sequence joins TRBV5-4 and TRBJ2-1; tentative D call: TRBD1 (5 bases). CDR3 size: 14 residues. The V gene's germline CDR1 is SGHNT and CDR2 YYREEE (reference sequence). The V end was cut by 1 base, the J end by 6 bases, with 11 bases between. CDR3 sequence (DNA): TGTGCCAGCAGCTTGCCTGACAGACCCAATGAGCAGTTCTTC. Translation: CASSLPDRPNEQFF.

This clone has only a few counts. This rearrangement joins TRBV5-4 to TRBJ1-2, with a possible D match to TRBD1 (6 bases). Trimming took 4 bases from V and 4 from J, leaving 11 bases between them. Germline assignment: CDR1 SGHNT and CDR2 YYREEE (reference sequence). This CDR3 is 13 amino acids long. This CDR3 is CASSRSGVYGYTF. CDR3 in DNA: TGTGCCAGCAGCCGGTCAGGGGTCTATGGCTACACCTTC.

A word on this clone: This same CDR3 is encoded by further DNA sequences in the sample. This chain connects TRBV5-1 to TRBJ2-3, with 9 bases lining up with TRBD1. This CDR3 is built from 15 residues. CDR1 is SGHRS and CDR2 is YFSETQ in the germline V gene. V lost 3 bases and J lost 3; bases outside the gene matches: 5. CDR3 amino acids: CASSWTGVGTDTQYF. CDR3 bases: TGCGCCAGCAGCTGGACAGGGGTGGGTACAGATACGCAGTATTTT.

The CDR3, as DNA: TGTGCCATCAGTGTAGGGGTTGGCGGCAATCAGCCCCAGCATTTT. It specifies CAISVGVGGNQPQHF. The V gene is TRBV10-3, the J gene TRBJ1-5; a weak D match, TRBD1 (5 bases). CDR3 size: 15 residues. Germline values: CDR1 ENHRY, CDR2 SYGVKD. Trimming stripped 4 bases from V and 2 bases from J, with 12 bases between.

The V call is TRBV7-9, the J call TRBJ1-1, with TRBD1 identical over 11 bases. Germline V gene data show CDR1 as SEHNR and CDR2 as FQNEAQ (reference sequence). This CDR3 has 13 residues. The V gene end was trimmed by 3 bases and the J gene end by 10 bases; junction bases not matched to a gene: 4. The CDR3 region is CASSLGQGGRAFF. The CDR3 DNA sequence: TGTGCCAGCAGCTTGGGACAGGGGGGGCGAGCTTTCTTT.

The V call is TRBV19, the J call TRBJ2-2; 10 nucleotides match TRBD2. Germline V lookup: CDR1 LNHDA, CDR2 SQIVND (reference sequence). CDR3 length equals 15 residues. The J segment lost 3 bases and the V segment lost 5 bases, leaving 3 bases of the junction unmatched. The CDR3 reads CASSRTSGDTGELFF. CDR3 bases: TGTGCCAGTAGTCGTACTAGCGGGGACACCGGGGAGCTGTTTTTT. The whole variable domain, filled in from reference TRBV19 and TRBJ2-2, reads DGGITQSPKYLFRKEGQNVTLSCEQNLNHDAMYWYRQDPGQGLRLIYYSQIVNDFQKGDIAEGYSVSREKKESFPLTVTSAQKNPTAFYLCASSRTSGDTGELFFGEGSRLTVL.

This clone was seen a single time. V and J are TRBV9 and TRBJ1-2; 10 nucleotides agree with TRBD1. J lost 6 bases, V lost 3 bases, and 5 bases had no gene match. This CDR3 spans 14 amino acids. CDR1 SGDLS and CDR2 YYNGEE come from the germline V gene. The CDR3, as DNA: TGTGCCAGCAGCGCGTCGGACAGGGGGAATGGCTACACCTTC. Residues: CASSASDRGNGYTF.

The gene calls are TRBV4-3 and TRBJ2-3; TRBD2 matches at 13 bases. CDR3 size: 17 residues. V lost 0 bases, J lost 6 bases, and 6 bases stayed unmatched. Germline assignment: CDR1 LGHNA and CDR2 YSLEER. The DNA of the CDR3 is TGCGCCAGCAGCCAAGACGGACTAGCGGGGGCCTTGGATACGCAGTATTTT. This translates into CASSQDGLAGALDTQYF.

The chain links TRBV6-5 to TRBJ2-5; TRBD2 aligns across 9 bases. The CDR3 contains 15 residues. Germline CDR1 and CDR2: MNHEY and SVGAGI. The V segment lost 4 bases and the J segment 5 bases; nucleotides outside the gene matches: 8. The chain's CDR3 is CASSWGGGAGETQYF. CDR3 bases: TGTGCCAGCAGTTGGGGCGGGGGGGCCGGGGAGACCCAGTACTTC.

The V call is TRBV9, the J call TRBJ2-3; D is ambiguous. CDR1 and CDR2 (germline): SGDLS, YYNGEE. V lost 2 bases and J lost 4, with 14 bases in between. This CDR3 spans 15 amino acids. In nucleotides, the CDR3 is TGTGCCAGCAGCGTGAGCCCCACAGTGCCAGATACGCAGTATTTT. It yields the protein CASSVSPTVPDTQYF.

The rearrangement uses TRBV5-1 and TRBJ1-6; D ambiguous. The CDR3 extends over 17 amino acids. V was shortened by 2 bases and J by 5 bases, with 17 bases between the two germline ends. CDR1 and CDR2 from the germline V gene are SGHRS and YFSETQ. DNA for the CDR3: TGCGCCAGCAGCTTTGGTGGCGGACGGGGAGATAATTCACCCCTCCACTTT. Its protein is CASSFGGGRGDNSPLHF.

The J gene is TRBJ2-5, the V gene TRBV7-9; maybe TRBD2 (5 bases). The V end lost 3 bases, the J end lost 5 bases, and 22 bases lay between the germline ends. The germline CDR1 and CDR2 sequences are SEHNR and FQNEAQ (reference sequence). The CDR3 is made up of 17 amino acids. CDR3 in DNA: TGTGCCAGCAGCTTGCCCTTTGCCGGGGAGTTTGGGGAGACCCAGTACTTC. The encoded protein is CASSLPFAGEFGETQYF. Full variable domain (missing parts from reference TRBV7-9 and TRBJ2-5): DTGVSQNPRHKITKRGQNVTFRCDPISEHNRLYWYRQTLGQGPEFLTYFQNEAQLEKSRLLSDRFSAERPKGSFSTLEIQRTEQGDSAMYLCASSLPFAGEFGETQYFGPGTRLLVL.

The chain is built from TRBV9 and TRBJ2-5, with TRBD2 matching over 15 bases. The CDR3 consists of 16 residues. In germline, CDR1 is SGDLS, CDR2 YYNGEE. V was clipped by 4 bases and J by 4 bases; unmatched bases: 5. The chain's CDR3 is CASSTQGLAGGETQYF. DNA of the CDR3: TGTGCCAGCAGCACCCAGGGACTAGCGGGGGGAGAGACCCAGTACTTC. Using reference TRBV9 and TRBJ2-5 for the parts outside the CDR3, the full variable domain is DSGVTQTPKHLITATGQRVTLRCSPRSGDLSVYWYQQSLDQGLQFLIQYYNGEERAKGNILERFSAQQFPDLHSELNLSSLELGDSALYFCASSTQGLAGGETQYFGPGTRLLVL.